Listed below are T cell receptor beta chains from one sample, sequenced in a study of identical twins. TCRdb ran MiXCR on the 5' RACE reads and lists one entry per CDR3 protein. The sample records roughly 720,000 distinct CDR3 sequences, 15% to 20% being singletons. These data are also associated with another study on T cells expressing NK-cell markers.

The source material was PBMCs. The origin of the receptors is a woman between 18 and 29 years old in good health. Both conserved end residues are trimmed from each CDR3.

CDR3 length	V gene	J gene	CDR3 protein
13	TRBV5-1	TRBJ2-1	ASSLGDGTYNEQF
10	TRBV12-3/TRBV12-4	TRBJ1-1	ASSLARLTAF
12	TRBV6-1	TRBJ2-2	ASRDRPNTGELF
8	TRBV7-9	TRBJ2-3	ASGSDTQY
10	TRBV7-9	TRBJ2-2	ASGPVAGELF
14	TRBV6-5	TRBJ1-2	ASSYTILGTNYGYT
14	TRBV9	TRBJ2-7	ASSPPGGRGNYEQY
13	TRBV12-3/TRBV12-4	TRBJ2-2	ASRVAGANTGELF
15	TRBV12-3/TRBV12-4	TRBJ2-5	ASSLERRGSPQETQY
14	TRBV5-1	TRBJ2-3	ASIGGLAGFTDTQY
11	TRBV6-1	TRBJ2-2	ASNGPLGGELF
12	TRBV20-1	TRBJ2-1	SASRQNSYNEQF
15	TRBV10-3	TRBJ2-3	AISESGSGGRTDTQY
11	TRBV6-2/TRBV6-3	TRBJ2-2	ASSYDEAGELF
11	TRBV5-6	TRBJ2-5	ASRFGEQETQY
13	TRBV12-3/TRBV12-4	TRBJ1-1	ASSPIRDRGTEAF
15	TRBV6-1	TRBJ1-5	ASSLNLPRRHNQPQH
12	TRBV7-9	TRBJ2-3	ASRAAGSADTQY
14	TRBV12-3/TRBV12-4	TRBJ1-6	ASGPGLSSYNSPLH
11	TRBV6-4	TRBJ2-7	ASSESPGTEQY